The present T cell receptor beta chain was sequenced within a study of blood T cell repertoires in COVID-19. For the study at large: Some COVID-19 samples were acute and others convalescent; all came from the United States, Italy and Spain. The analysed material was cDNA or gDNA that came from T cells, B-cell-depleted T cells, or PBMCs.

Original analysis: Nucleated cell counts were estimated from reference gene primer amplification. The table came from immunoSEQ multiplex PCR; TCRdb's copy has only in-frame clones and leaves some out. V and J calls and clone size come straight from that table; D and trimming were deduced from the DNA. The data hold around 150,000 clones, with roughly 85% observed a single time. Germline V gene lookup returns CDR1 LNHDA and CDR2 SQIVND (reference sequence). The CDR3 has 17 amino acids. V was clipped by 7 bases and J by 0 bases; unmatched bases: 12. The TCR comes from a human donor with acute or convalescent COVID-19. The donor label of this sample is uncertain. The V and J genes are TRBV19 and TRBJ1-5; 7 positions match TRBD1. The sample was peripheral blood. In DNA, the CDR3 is TGTGCCAGTACCGGGACAGACAATTCGAATAGCAATCAGCCCCAGCATTTT. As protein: CASTGTDNSNSNQPQHF.